A selection of T cell receptor beta chains follows, all from one sample in a study of T cell responses to AZD1222 COVID-19 vaccine. Repertoires were generated with immunoSEQ multiplex PCR, while TCRdb's copy carries only in-frame clones and drops some. The table records 130,000 or so clones, about 90% of them present only once. The specimen was peripheral blood, collected on day 0 of AZD1222 vaccination. These receptors came from an adult in good health. The CDR3 runs from the conserved cysteine through the conserved F or W. Each record gives: clone size, V gene, CDR3 protein. Expanded clones are given a class, and other clones once, few, many or no size at all.

.,TRBV7-9,CASRTTGKTSDDGYTF
.,TRBV5-1,CASHLDAGRQETQYF
.,TRBV13,CASSRRTGLRFYGYTF
.,TRBV21-1,CAGGGTRQTEAFF
.,TRBV13,CASSGKAGTYNEQFF
once,TRBV19,CASSISQRLTQHF
.,TRBV14,CASSLDLARSYNEQFF
.,TRBV28,CASSFSTGKNTEAFF
few,TRBV28,CASSLSPSTGELFF
.,TRBV6-6,CASSRGTSGSMTMNTEAFF
.,TRBV5-6,CATKTRDRGYEQYF
.,TRBV6-5,CASSFKGLSQPQHF
.,TRBV24-1,CATSDTTQGYTF
.,TRBV29-1,CSVEASDRQSGYTF
.,TRBV2,CASSGDRDRGLDNSPLHF
.,TRBV7-3,CASSLVGRGETQYF